This T cell receptor beta chain was recovered during a study of shared clonotypes between healthy human individuals. The protocol was immunoSEQ multiplex PCR, while the TCRdb copy is restricted to in-frame clones and leaves out a portion. Of approximately 1.5 million clones in the sample, 95% to 99% were seen once. The CDR3 extends over 17 amino acids. Germline values: CDR1 MNHEY, CDR2 SMNVEV (reference sequence). V was clipped by 6 bases and J by 7 bases; unmatched bases: 17. This chain uses TRBV27 with TRBJ2-1; 8 bases fit TRBD2. Sequenced: naive CD4+ T cells sorted from blood. Stated subset: CD45RA+ positively selected. The receptor was isolated from a man in his thirties or forties in good health. The CDR3, as DNA: TGTGCCAGCAGCTCCTTGCCGGGACTAGGGGCCGGGAATGAGCAGTTCTTC. This gives the protein CASSSLPGLGAGNEQFF.